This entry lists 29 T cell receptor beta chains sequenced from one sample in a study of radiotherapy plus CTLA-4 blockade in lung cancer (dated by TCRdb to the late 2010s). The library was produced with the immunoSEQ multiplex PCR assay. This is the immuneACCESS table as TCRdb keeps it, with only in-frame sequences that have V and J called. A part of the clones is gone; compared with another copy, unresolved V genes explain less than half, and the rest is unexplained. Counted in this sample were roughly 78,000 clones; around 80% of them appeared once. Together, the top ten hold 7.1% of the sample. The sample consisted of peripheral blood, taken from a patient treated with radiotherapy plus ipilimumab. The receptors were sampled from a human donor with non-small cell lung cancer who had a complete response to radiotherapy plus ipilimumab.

Written as DNA, the CDR3 is TGCAGTGCCCAGGGGACCTACGAGCAGTACTTC. It encodes CSAQGTYEQYF. The genes are TRBV20-1 and TRBJ2-7; D perhaps matches TRBD1 (6 bases). CDR3 length: 11 amino acids. Germline CDR1 and CDR2: DFQATT and SNEGSKA (reference sequence). With 6 bases removed from V and 2 bases from J, the gap between germline ends came to 8 bases.

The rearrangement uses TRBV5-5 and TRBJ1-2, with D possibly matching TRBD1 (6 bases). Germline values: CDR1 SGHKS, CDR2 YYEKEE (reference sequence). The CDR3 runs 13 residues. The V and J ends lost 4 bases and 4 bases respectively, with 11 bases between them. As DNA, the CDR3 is TGTGCCAGCAGCCCACAGGGAGGCTATGGCTACACCTTC. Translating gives CASSPQGGYGYTF.

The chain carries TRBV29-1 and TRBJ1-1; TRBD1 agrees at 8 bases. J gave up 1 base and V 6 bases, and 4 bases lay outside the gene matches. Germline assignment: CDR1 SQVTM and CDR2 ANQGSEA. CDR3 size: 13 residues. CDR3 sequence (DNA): TGCAGCGTCGGACAGGGTTGGAACACTGAAGCTTTCTTT. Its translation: CSVGQGWNTEAFF.

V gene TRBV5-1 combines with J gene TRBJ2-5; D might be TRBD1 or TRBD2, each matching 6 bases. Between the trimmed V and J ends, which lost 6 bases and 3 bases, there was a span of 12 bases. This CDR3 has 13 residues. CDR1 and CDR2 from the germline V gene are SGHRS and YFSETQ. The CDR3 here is CASMLGGEETQYF. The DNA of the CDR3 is TGCGCCAGCATGCTCGGGGGCGAAGAGACCCAGTACTTC.

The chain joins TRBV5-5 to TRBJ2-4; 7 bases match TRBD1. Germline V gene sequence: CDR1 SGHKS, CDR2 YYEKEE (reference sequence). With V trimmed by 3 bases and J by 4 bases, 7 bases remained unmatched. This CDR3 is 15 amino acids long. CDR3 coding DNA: TGTGCCAGCAGCTGGGGGACAGAACTAAAAAACATTCAGTACTTC. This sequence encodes CASSWGTELKNIQYF. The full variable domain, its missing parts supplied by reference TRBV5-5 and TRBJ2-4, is DAGVTQSPTHLIKTRGQQVTLRCSPISGHKSVSWYQQVLGQGPQFIFQYYEKEERGRGNFPDRFSARQFPNYSSELNVNALLLGDSALYLCASSWGTELKNIQYFGAGTRLSVL.

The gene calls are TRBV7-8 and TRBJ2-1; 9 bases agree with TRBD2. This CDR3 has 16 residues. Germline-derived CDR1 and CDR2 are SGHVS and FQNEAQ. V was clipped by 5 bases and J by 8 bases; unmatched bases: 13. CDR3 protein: CASSPLRGRASYEQFF. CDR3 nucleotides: TGTGCCAGCAGCCCCCTTCGCGGGAGGGCCAGTTATGAGCAGTTCTTC. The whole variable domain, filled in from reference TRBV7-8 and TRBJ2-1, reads GAGVSQSPRYKVAKRGQDVALRCDPISGHVSLFWYQQALGQGPEFLTYFQNEAQLDKSGLPSDRFFAERPEGSVSTLKIQRTQQEDSAVYLCASSPLRGRASYEQFFGPGTRLTVL.

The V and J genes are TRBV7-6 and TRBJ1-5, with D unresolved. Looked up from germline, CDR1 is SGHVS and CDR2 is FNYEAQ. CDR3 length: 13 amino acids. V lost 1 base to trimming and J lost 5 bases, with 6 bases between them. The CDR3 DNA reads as TGTGCCAGCAGCTTAGGATACGATCAGCCCCAGCATTTT. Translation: CASSLGYDQPQHF.

CDR3 in amino acids: CASSITPGTADNYGYTF. Here the CDR3 DNA reads TGTGCCAGTAGTATCACCCCCGGGACAGCGGATAACTATGGCTACACCTTC. The V and J genes are TRBV19 and TRBJ1-2; TRBD1 matches 7 bases. This CDR3 region has 17 residues. CDR1 and CDR2 (germline): LNHDA, SQIVND (reference sequence). Germline trimming cut 3 bases from V and 1 base from J; bases unmatched to any gene: 11.

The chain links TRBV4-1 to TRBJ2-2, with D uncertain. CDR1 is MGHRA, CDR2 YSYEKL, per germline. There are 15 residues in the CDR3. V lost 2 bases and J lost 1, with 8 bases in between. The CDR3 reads CASSQQWKNTGELFF. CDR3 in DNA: TGCGCCAGCAGCCAACAGTGGAAGAACACCGGGGAGCTGTTTTTT.

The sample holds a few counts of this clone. Here the CDR3 reads CASSPPQGTGGNNEQFF. In DNA, the CDR3 is TGTGCCAGCTCACCACCTCAAGGGACAGGGGGGAACAATGAGCAGTTCTTC. The chain employs TRBV18 and TRBJ2-1, with 11 bases lining up with TRBD1. The CDR3 consists of 17 residues. The germline V gene encodes CDR1 KGHSH and CDR2 LQKENI. V gave up 0 bases and J gave up 5 bases; unmatched junction bases: 6.

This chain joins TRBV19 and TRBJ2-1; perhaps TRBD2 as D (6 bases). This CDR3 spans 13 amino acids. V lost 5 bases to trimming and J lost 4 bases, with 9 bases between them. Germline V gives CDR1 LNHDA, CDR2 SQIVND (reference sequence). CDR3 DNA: TGTGCCAGTAGTGGGAGCGGGTACAATGAGCAGTTCTTC. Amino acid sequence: CASSGSGYNEQFF.

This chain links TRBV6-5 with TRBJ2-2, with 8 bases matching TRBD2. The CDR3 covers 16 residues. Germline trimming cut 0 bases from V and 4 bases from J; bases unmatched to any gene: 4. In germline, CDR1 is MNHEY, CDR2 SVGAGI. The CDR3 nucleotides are TGTGCCAGCAGTTACTCGGCGGGAGGAGGCACCGGGGAGCTGTTTTTT. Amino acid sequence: CASSYSAGGGTGELFF.

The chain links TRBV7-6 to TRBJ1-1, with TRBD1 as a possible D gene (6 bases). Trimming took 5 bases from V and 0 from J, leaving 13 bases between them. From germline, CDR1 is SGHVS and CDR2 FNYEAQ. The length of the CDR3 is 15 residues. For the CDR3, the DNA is TGTGCCAGCAGCCCGCAACAGGGACTGAACACTGAAGCTTTCTTT. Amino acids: CASSPQQGLNTEAFF.

CDR3 bases: TGTGCCAGCAGTTTCTATAGCAATCAGCCCCAGCATTTT. Its protein is CASSFYSNQPQHF. The chain uses TRBV27 and TRBJ1-5; unclear D gene. The ends were cut back, 3 bases at V and 0 bases at J, with 3 bases in the middle. This CDR3 contains 13 residues. Per germline, CDR1 MNHEY and CDR2 SMNVEV (reference sequence).

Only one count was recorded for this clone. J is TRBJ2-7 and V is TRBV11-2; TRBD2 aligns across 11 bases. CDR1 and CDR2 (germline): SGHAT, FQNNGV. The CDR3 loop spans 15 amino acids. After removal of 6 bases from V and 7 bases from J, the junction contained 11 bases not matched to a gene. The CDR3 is CASSLGLAAFGEQYF. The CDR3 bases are TGTGCCAGCAGTTTGGGACTAGCGGCCTTCGGGGAGCAGTACTTC.

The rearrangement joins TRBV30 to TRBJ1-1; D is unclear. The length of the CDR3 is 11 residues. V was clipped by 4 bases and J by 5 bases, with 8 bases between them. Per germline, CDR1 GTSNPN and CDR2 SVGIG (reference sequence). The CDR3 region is CAWTRATEAFF. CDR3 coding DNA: TGTGCCTGGACTCGGGCTACTGAAGCTTTCTTT.

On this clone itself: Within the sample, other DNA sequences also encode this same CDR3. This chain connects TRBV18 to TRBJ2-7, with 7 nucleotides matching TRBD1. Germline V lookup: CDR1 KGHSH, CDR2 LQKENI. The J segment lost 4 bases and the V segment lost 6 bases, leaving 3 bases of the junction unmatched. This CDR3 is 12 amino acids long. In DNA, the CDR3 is TGTGCCAGCTCTCCGACAGGGTACGAGCAGTACGTC. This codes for CASSPTGYEQYV.

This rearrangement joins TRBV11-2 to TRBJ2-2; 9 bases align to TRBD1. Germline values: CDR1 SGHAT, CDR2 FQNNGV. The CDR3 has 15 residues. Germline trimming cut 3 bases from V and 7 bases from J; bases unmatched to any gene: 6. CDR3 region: CASSFHRGQYGELFF. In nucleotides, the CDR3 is TGTGCCAGCAGCTTTCACAGGGGGCAATACGGGGAGCTGTTTTTT.

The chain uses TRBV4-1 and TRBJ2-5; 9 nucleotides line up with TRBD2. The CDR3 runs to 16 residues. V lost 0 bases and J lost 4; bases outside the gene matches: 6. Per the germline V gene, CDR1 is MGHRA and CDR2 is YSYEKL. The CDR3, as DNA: TGCGCCAGCAGCCAAGAAGGTGGCGGGGGGGTAGAGACCCAGTACTTC. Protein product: CASSQEGGGGVETQYF.

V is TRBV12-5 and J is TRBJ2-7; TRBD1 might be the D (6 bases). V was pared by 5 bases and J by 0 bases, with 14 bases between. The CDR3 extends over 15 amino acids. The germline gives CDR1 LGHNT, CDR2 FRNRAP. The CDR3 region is CASGNRDLLSYEQYF. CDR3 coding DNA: TGTGCTAGTGGTAACAGGGACCTCCTCTCCTACGAGCAGTACTTC.

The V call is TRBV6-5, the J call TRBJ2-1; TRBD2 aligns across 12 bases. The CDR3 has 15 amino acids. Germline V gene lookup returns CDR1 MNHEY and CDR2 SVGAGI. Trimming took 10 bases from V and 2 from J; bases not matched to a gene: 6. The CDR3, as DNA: TGTGCCACCAAGAGGACTAGCGGGACCTACAATGAGCAGTTCTTC. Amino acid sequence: CATKRTSGTYNEQFF.

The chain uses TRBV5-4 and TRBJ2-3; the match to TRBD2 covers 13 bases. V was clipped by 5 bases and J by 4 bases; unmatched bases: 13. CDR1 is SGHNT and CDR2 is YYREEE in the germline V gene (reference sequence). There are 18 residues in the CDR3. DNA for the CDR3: TGTGCCAGCAGACTAGAGAGGGGACTAGCGGGGAGGGCAGATACGCAGTATTTT. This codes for CASRLERGLAGRADTQYF.

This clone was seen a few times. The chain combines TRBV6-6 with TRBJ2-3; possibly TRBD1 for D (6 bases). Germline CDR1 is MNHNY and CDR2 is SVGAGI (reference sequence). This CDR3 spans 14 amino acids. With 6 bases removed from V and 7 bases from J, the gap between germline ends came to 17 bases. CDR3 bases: TGTGCCAGCAGCGACCCAGGGGTGGGAAATACGCAGTATTTT. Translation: CASSDPGVGNTQYF.

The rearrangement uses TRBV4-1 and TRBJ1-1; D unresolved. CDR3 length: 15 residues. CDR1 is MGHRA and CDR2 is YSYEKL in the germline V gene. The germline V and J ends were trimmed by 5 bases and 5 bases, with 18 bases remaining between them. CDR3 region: CASSTLYRGRTEAFF. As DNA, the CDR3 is TGCGCCAGCAGCACACTATATCGGGGAAGGACTGAAGCTTTCTTT.

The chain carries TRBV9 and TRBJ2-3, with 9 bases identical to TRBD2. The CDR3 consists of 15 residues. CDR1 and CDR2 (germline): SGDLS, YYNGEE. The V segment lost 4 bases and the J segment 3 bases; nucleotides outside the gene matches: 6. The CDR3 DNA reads TGTGCCAGCAGCTCTACGACTAGCGGAACAGATACGCAGTATTTT. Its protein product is CASSSTTSGTDTQYF.

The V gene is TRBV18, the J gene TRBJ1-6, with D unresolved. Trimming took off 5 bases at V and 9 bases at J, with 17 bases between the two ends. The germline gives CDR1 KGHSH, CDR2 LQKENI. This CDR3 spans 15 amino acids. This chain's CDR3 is CASSIGRQRGSPLHF. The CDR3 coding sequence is TGTGCCAGCTCAATCGGAAGGCAGAGAGGTTCACCCCTCCACTTT. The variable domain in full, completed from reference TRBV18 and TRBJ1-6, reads NAGVMQNPRHLVRRRGQEARLRCSPMKGHSHVYWYRQLPEEGLKFMVYLQKENIIDESGMPKERFSAEFPKEGPSILRIQQVVRGDSAAYFCASSIGRQRGSPLHFGNGTRLTVT.

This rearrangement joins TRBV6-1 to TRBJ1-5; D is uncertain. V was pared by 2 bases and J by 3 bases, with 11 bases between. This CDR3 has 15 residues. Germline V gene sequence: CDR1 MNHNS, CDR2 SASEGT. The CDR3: CASSENLVLNQPQHF. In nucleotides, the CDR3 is TGTGCCAGCAGTGAAAACTTAGTCCTCAATCAGCCCCAGCATTTT.

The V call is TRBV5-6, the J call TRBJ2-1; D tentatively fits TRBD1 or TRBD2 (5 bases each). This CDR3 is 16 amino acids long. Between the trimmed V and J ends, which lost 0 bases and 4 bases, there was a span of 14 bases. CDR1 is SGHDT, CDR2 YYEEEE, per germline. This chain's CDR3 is CASSLEGRTNYNEQFF. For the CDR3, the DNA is TGTGCCAGCAGCTTGGAGGGACGGACGAATTACAATGAGCAGTTCTTC.

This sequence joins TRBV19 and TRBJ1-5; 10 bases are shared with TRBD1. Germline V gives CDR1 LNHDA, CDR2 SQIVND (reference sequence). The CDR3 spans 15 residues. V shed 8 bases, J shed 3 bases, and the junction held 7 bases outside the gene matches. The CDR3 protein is CASSPGTGVNQPQHF. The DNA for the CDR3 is TGTGCCAGTTCCCCCGGGACAGGGGTCAATCAGCCCCAGCATTTT.